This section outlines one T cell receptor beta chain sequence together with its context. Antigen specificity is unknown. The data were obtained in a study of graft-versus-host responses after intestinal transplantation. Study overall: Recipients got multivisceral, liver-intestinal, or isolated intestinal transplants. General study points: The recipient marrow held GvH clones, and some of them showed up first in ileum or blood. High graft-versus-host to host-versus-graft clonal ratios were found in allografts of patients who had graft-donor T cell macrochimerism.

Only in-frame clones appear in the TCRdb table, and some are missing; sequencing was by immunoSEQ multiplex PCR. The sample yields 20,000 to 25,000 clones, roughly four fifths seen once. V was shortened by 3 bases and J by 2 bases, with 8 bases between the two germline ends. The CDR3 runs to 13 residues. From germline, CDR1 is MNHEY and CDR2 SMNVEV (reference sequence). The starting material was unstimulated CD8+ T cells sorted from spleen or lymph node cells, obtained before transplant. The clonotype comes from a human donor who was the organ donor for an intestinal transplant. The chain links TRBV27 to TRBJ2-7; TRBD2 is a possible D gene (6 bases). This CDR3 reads CASSFSGAYEQYF. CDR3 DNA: TGTGCCAGCAGTTTTAGCGGAGCCTACGAGCAGTACTTC.